This TCR beta chain was sequenced during a study of blood T cell repertoires in COVID-19. Overall study context: Samples taken during acute and convalescent COVID-19 were collected in the United States, Italy and Spain.

Clones were sequenced by immunoSEQ multiplex PCR, and TCRdb holds only the in-frame ones, with some missing. This sample has around 500,000 clones; 80% to 90% occur once, and the top ten carry 8.3%. Participant age was roughly 18 to 90 years, and participants resided in 20 to 30 US areas. Cohort placement rested on clinical history that participants reported themselves. In germline, CDR1 is SGDLS, CDR2 YYNGEE. The CDR3 consists of 16 residues. V was cut by 0 bases and J by 0 bases, with 11 bases left in between. The sequenced material came from PBMCs or T cells enriched from blood (not recorded which). This TCR was sampled from an older woman who had recovered from COVID-19. The chain carries TRBV9 and TRBJ2-3; the D is unclear. The CDR3 here is CASSVGSFASTDTQYF. Written as DNA, the CDR3 is TGTGCCAGCAGCGTAGGGAGCTTTGCTAGCACAGATACGCAGTATTTT.